The 13 T cell receptor beta chains below all came from one sample that was sequenced in a study of Graves' ophthalmopathy and Graves' hyperthyroidism. Beta-chain TCR CDR3 regions were amplified from RNA transcripts. Scientists carried out first-round RT-PCR using HTBI primers and then a second-round multiplex PCR. TCRdb ran MiXCR on the multiplex PCR reads and lists one entry per CDR3 protein. The sample lists 450,000 to 600,000 distinct CDR3 sequences, about two fifths occurring once. Sequences were obtained from peripheral blood or thyroid tissue (not recorded which). The receptors come from an adult man with Graves' hyperthyroidism.

This clonotype was counted at least ten times. This chain's CDR3 is CASSLGQGAGYEQYF. DNA of the CDR3: TGTGCCAGCAGCTTAGGACAGGGGGCAGGCTACGAGCAGTACTTC. The genes are TRBV5-8 and TRBJ2-7; 11 bases fit TRBD1. This CDR3 is 15 amino acids long. V lost 2 bases and J lost 3; bases outside the gene matches: 4. Germline CDR1 SGHTS, CDR2 YDEGEE.

Many counts were recorded for this clonotype. The genes are TRBV7-6 and TRBJ2-7, with D perhaps given as TRBD1 or TRBD2 (5 bases each). V was shortened by 4 bases and J by 4 bases, with 14 bases between the two germline ends. CDR3 size: 14 residues. Looked up from germline, CDR1 is SGHVS and CDR2 is FNYEAQ. The CDR3 DNA is TGTGCCAGCAGCTCCCGGACGGGACGATACGAGCAGTACTTC. This sequence encodes CASSSRTGRYEQYF. Filled out from reference TRBV7-6 and TRBJ2-7, the complete variable domain reads GAGVSQSPRYKVTKRGQDVALRCDPISGHVSLYWYRQALGQGPEFLTYFNYEAQQDKSGLPNDRFSAERPEGSISTLTIQRTEQRDSAMYRCASSSRTGRYEQYFGPGTRLTVT.

V gene TRBV12-3 or TRBV12-4 combines with J gene TRBJ1-2, with 10 positions matching TRBD1. Losses at the gene ends were 4 bases for V and 2 bases for J; bases not matched to a gene: 4. The CDR3 extends over 15 amino acids. The DNA of the CDR3 is TGTGCCAGCAGTTATGGACAGGGGGGGAACTATGGCTACACCTTC. Protein product: CASSYGQGGNYGYTF.

The sample holds many counts of this clonotype. The V call is TRBV5-5, the J call TRBJ2-7, with D perhaps TRBD1 (5 bases). CDR1 is SGHKS, CDR2 YYEKEE, per germline (reference sequence). The length of the CDR3 is 13 residues. The ends were cut back, 1 base at V and 7 bases at J, with 12 bases in the middle. The CDR3, as DNA: TGTGCCAGCAGCTTGCCCTCAGCAGGGGAGCAGTACTTC. It codes for CASSLPSAGEQYF. Full variable domain (rest looked up from reference TRBV5-5 and TRBJ2-7): DAGVTQSPTHLIKTRGQQVTLRCSPISGHKSVSWYQQVLGQGPQFIFQYYEKEERGRGNFPDRFSARQFPNYSSELNVNALLLGDSALYLCASSLPSAGEQYFGPGTRLTVT.

This chain connects TRBV10-3 to TRBJ2-2; 8 bases are a match to TRBD1. Germline CDR1 ENHRY, CDR2 SYGVKD. J lost 4 bases, V lost 7 bases, and 11 bases had no gene match. The CDR3 is 16 amino acids. The CDR3 sequence is CAITDEDRESTGELFF. The CDR3 region has the DNA TGTGCCATCACTGACGAGGACAGGGAATCCACCGGGGAGCTGTTTTTT.

At least ten counts were recorded for this clonotype. V is TRBV20-1 and J is TRBJ1-6; a possible D gene is TRBD1 (6 bases). Trimming pared 5 bases from V and 5 bases from J, leaving 16 bases between. The CDR3 has 15 amino acids. Germline V gene sequence: CDR1 DFQATT, CDR2 SNEGSKA (reference sequence). The CDR3 is CSARSGGQDNSPLHF. For the CDR3, the DNA is TGCAGTGCTCGCTCGGGGGGCCAGGATAATTCACCCCTCCACTTT.

J is TRBJ1-6 and V is TRBV12-3 or TRBV12-4, with 10 bases matching TRBD1. The CDR3 extends over 13 amino acids. The ends lost 9 bases at V and 7 bases at J; junction bases unmatched: 3. The DNA of the CDR3 is TGTGCCAGTGGGGACAGGGGAAATTCACCCCTCCACTTT. Protein product: CASGDRGNSPLHF.

The CDR3 region has the DNA TGCAGCGTAAACGGGGGAGCCTACGAGCAGTACTTC. This gives the protein CSVNGGAYEQYF. This chain connects TRBV29-1 to TRBJ2-7; tentatively, D is TRBD2 (6 bases). This CDR3 has 12 residues. Trimming took 6 bases from V and 2 from J, leaving 11 bases between them. Germline loops: CDR1 SQVTM, CDR2 ANQGSEA.

The chain carries TRBV12-3 or TRBV12-4 and TRBJ2-6; D assignment may be TRBD1 or TRBD2 (5 bases each). Trimming removed 2 bases at V and 2 bases at J, with 10 bases between. This CDR3 region has 16 residues. CDR3 coding DNA: TGTGCCAGCAGTTTATACGGGACGGCTGGGGCCAACGTCCTGACTTTC. This codes for CASSLYGTAGANVLTF.

This clonotype was detected ten times or more. The rearrangement uses TRBV16 and TRBJ1-5; D not certain. Per germline, CDR1 KGHSY and CDR2 FQNENV. The ends were cut back, 2 bases at V and 1 base at J, with 6 bases in the middle. The length of the CDR3 is 14 residues. CDR3 DNA sequence: TGTGCCAGCAGCCAACATGAAAGCAATCAGCCCCAGCATTTT. This translates into CASSQHESNQPQHF. Together with reference TRBV16 and TRBJ1-5, the CDR3 gives the full variable domain: GEEVAQTPKHLVRGEGQKAKLYCAPIKGHSYVFWYQQVLKNEFKFLISFQNENVFDETGMPKERFSAKCLPNSPCSLEIQATKLEDSAVYFCASSQHESNQPQHFGDGTRLSIL.

The chain has TRBV20-1 and TRBJ2-5, with 14 bases lining up with TRBD2. The assigned J gene may be wrong: the sequence end matches TRBJ2-1 better. Germline CDR1 DFQATT, CDR2 SNEGSKA (reference sequence). The CDR3 runs to 14 residues. CDR3 residues: CSATPGLAGVEQFF. Here the CDR3 DNA reads TGCAGTGCTACTCCGGGACTAGCGGGAGTTGAGCAGTTCTTC.

The chain combines TRBV15 with TRBJ2-3; TRBD2 aligns across 7 bases. The germline CDR1 and CDR2 sequences are LNHNV and YYDKDF (reference sequence). J lost 0 bases, V lost 1 base, and 4 bases had no gene match. This CDR3 is 16 amino acids long. CDR3 sequence (DNA): TGTGCCACCAGCAGAGGAGCGGGGCAAAGCACAGATACGCAGTATTTT. Its translation is CATSRGAGQSTDTQYF.

This clonotype appeared many times. For the CDR3, the DNA is TGCAGTGCTAGGGCTAGCGGGAGCTGGGAGACCCAGTACTTC. This sequence encodes CSARASGSWETQYF. This chain connects TRBV20-1 to TRBJ2-5; TRBD2 matches 10 bases. The V segment lost 3 bases and the J segment 5 bases; nucleotides outside the gene matches: 6. Germline V CDR1 and CDR2: DFQATT, SNEGSKA (reference sequence). The CDR3 consists of 14 residues.